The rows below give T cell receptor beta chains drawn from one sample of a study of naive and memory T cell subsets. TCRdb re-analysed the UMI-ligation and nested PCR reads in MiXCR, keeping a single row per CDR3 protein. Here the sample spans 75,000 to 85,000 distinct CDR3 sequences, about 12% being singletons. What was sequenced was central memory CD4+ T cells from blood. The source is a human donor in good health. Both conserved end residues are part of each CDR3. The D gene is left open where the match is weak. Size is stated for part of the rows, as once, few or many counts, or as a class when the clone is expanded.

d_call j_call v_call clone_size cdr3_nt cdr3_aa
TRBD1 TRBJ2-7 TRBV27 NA TGTGCCAGCAGTTTGGGGACAGACTCCTACGAGCAGTACTTC CASSLGTDSYEQYF
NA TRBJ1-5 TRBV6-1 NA TGTGCCAGCAGCCGGCAACGGGGGGGACATCAGCCCCAGCATTTT CASSRQRGGHQPQHF
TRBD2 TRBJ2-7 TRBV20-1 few TGCAGTGCTAGAGTGTCTAGCGGGAACTACGAGCAGTACTTC CSARVSSGNYEQYF
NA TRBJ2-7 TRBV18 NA TGTGCCAGCTCACCAGACAGATTATACGAGCAGTACTTC CASSPDRLYEQYF
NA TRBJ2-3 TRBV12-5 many TGTGCTAGTGGTTTAGGAGATACGCAGTATTTT CASGLGDTQYF
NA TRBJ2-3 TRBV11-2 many TGTGCCAGCGCAGGCGGGGGCGCCACGAATACGCAGTATTTT CASAGGGATNTQYF
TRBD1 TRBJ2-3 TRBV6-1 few TGTGCCAGCAGTGTGGACAGGGGGCAGGCGGGACTTCGCACAGATACGCAGTATTTT CASSVDRGQAGLRTDTQYF
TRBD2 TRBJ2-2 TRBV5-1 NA TGCGCCAGCAGCTTGAACGGCGGGAGGGCAGCCGGGGAGCTGTTTTTT CASSLNGGRAAGELFF
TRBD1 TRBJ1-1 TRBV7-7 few TGTGCCAGCAGCCGGGACAGGCAAACTGAAGCTTTCTTT CASSRDRQTEAFF
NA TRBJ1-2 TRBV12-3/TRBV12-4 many TGTGCCAGCAGTTTTGGGGAGGGCTACACCTTC CASSFGEGYTF
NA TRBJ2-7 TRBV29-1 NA TGCAGCGTTACAGGGTGTCAGGAGCAGTACTTC CSVTGCQEQYF
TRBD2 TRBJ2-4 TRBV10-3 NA TGTGCCATCAGCAGGGAGGGAGCCAAAAACATTCAGTACTTC CAISREGAKNIQYF
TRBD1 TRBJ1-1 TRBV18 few TGTGCCAGCTCACCAGGACAGGGAAACACTGAAGCTTTCTTT CASSPGQGNTEAFF
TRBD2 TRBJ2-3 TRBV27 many TGTGCCAGCAGTTCACTAGCGCTTAGCACAGATACGCAGTATTTT CASSSLALSTDTQYF
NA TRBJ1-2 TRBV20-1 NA TGCAGTGCTAGAGTATGGGGGGAATCATCTGGCTACACCTTC CSARVWGESSGYTF
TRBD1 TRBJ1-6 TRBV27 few TGTGCCGGAATCAGCTCCCGACAGGGTTCATCACCCCTCCACTTT CAGISSRQGSSPLHF
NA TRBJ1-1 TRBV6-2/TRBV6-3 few TGTGCCAGCGGGATGACAGAGAACACTGAAGCTTTCTTT CASGMTENTEAFF
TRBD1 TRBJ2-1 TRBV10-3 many TGTGCCATCAGTGGGGACAGCTCCTACAATGAGCAGTTCTTC CAISGDSSYNEQFF
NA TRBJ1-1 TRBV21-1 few TGTGCCAGCTCTTACAGGGTGAGCGGCACTGAAGCTTTCTTT CASSYRVSGTEAFF
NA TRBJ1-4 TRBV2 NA TGTGCCAGCAGCGGATACCCACAGGGTTCAAATGAAAAACTGTTTTTT CASSGYPQGSNEKLFF
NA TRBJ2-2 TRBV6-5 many TGTGCCAGCACCCAAGACCGATACACCGGGGAGCTGTTTTTT CASTQDRYTGELFF
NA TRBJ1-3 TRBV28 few TGTGCCAGCAGTTCACAGGGACACTCTGGAAACACCATATATTTT CASSSQGHSGNTIYF
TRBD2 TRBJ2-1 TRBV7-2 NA TGTGCCAACAGCTTAACTAGCGCGAGCTCCTACAATGAGCAGTTCTTC CANSLTSASSYNEQFF
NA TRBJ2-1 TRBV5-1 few TGCGCCAGCAGCGGGCTAGCAATCAACAATGAGCAGTTCTTC CASSGLAINNEQFF
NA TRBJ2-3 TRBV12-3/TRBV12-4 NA TGTGCCAGCAGTCCAGGGGGGAGTGCACATACGCAGTATTTT CASSPGGSAHTQYF
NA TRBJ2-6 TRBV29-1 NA TGCAGCGTTTCACTTCTCCGCTCTGGGGCCAACGTCCTGACTTTC CSVSLLRSGANVLTF
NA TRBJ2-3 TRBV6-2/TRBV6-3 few TGTGCCAGCAGTTACTCGAACCCCGCAGATACGCAGTATTTT CASSYSNPADTQYF
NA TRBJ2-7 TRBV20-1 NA TGCAGTGCTAGCTTTCAGGGGAAGGAGCAGTACTTC CSASFQGKEQYF
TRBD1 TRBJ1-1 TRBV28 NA TGTGCCAGCAGTCTAGGGACAGGGGTAAGGCTATGGAACACTGAAGCTTTCTTT CASSLGTGVRLWNTEAFF
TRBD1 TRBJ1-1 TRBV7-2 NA TGTGCCAGCAGCCCCGGACCCGGGACAGGGGGCCGCACTGAAGCTTTCTTT CASSPGPGTGGRTEAFF
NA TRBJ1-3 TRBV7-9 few TGTGCCAGCACCAAAGGAAACACCATATATTTT CASTKGNTIYF
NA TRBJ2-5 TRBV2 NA TGTGCCACCTGGTTAGAGACCCAGTACTTC CATWLETQYF
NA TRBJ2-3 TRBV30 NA TGTGCCTGGAAGGTAGGGGACGGCACAGATACGCAGTATTTT CAWKVGDGTDTQYF
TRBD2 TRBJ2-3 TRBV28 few TGTGCCAGCAGGAGACGACTAGCGGAGACAGATACGCAGTATTTT CASRRRLAETDTQYF
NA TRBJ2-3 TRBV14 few TGTGCCAGCAGCCAAATTCGGGACACCCGCACAGATACGCAGTATTTT CASSQIRDTRTDTQYF
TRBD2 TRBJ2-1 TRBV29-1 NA TGCAGCGTCGGGACTACCTCAAGCTCCTACAATGAGCAGTTCTTC CSVGTTSSSYNEQFF
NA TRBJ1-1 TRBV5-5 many TGTGCCAGCAGCTTGGTAGACGGTCGCACTGAAGCTTTCTTT CASSLVDGRTEAFF
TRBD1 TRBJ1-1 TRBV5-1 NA TGCGCCAGCAGCCTTTTGGGACAGGGATCATTGAACACTGAAGCTTTCTTT CASSLLGQGSLNTEAFF
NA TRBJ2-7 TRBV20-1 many TGCAGTGCTAGAGGTTTTGGGCGGAGCTACGAGCAGTACTTC CSARGFGRSYEQYF
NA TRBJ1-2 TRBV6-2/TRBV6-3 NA TGTGCCAGCAGTTCCTATTCCGGGACCGCAAATGGCTACACCTTC CASSSYSGTANGYTF
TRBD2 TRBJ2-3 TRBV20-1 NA TGCAGTGCTTTAAGACTAGCCGAGGCAGATACGCAGTATTTT CSALRLAEADTQYF
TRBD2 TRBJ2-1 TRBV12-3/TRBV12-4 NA TGTGCCAGCGCCTCCCCCAGCGGGAACAGCAATGAGCAGTTCTTC CASASPSGNSNEQFF
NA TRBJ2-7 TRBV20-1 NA TGCAGTGCTCACTTTCGGGACCCCACTGGGTACGAGCAGTACTTC CSAHFRDPTGYEQYF
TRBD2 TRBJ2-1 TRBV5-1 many TGCGCCAGCAGCTTGGGGTCTAGCGGACGCTCCTACAATGAGCAGTTCTTC CASSLGSSGRSYNEQFF
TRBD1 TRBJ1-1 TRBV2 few TGTGCCAGCAGTGGACAGGGACGGCCTGAAGCTTTCTTT CASSGQGRPEAFF
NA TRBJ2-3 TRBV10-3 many TGTGCCATCAGTTTAATTCAGGGGCACACAGATACGCAGTATTTT CAISLIQGHTDTQYF
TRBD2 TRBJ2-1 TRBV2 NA TGTGCCAGCGCGGCGGGAGGTTCCACCTACAATGAGCAGTTCTTC CASAAGGSTYNEQFF
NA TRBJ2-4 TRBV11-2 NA TGTGCCAGCAGCTTAGATGGACAAGGGAGCCAGTACTTC CASSLDGQGSQYF
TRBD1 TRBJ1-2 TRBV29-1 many TGCAGCGTTGGGGACAGCGTTTATGGCTACACCTTC CSVGDSVYGYTF
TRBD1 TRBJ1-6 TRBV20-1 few TGCAGTGCTACCAGACAGGGTCATAATTCACCCCTCCACTTT CSATRQGHNSPLHF
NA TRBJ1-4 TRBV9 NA TGTGCCAGCAGCGTAGACACTACCGAAAAACTGTTTTTT CASSVDTTEKLFF
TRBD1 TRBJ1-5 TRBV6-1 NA TGTGCCAGCAGTGAAGGGGACAGAAGCAATCAGCCCCAGCATTTT CASSEGDRSNQPQHF
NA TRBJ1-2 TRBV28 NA TGTGCCACCACGGACAGCCAGTTCTATGGCTACACCTTC CATTDSQFYGYTF